This entry is about one T cell receptor beta chain. The antigen is undetermined. The data were taken from a study of cytotoxic CD8 clonotypes in ibrutinib-treated CLL. The study's findings and limits: Starting clonality was above that of age-matched healthy donors and tracked circulating CD8+ T-cell counts.

TCRdb's copy holds only in-frame clones and misses some; the assay was immunoSEQ multiplex PCR. This table holds fewer than 400,000 clones, roughly 67% found once. V gave up 7 bases and J gave up 5 bases, with 20 bases separating them. This CDR3 contains 15 residues. The germline V gene has CDR1 MGHRA and CDR2 YSYEKL. The material was PBMCs, obtained after 36 months of ibrutinib treatment. This chain connects TRBV4-1 to TRBJ2-5; D is undetermined. The TCR comes from a human donor with chronic lymphocytic leukemia. In DNA, the CDR3 is TGCGCCAGCACCACAAAATTTACGACGAGGGAGACCCAGTACTTC. This translates into CASTTKFTTRETQYF.